This T cell receptor (beta chain) comes out of a study of blood T cell repertoires in COVID-19. Enrolled through a virtual design, the participants were between roughly 18 and 90 years of age and came from under 30 US areas. Participants had their cohort set by participant-reported clinical history. Germline V CDR1 and CDR2: MNHEY, SVGAGI. This CDR3 spans 13 amino acids. The ends were cut back, 6 bases at V and 3 bases at J, with 11 bases in the middle. Repertoires were generated with immunoSEQ multiplex PCR, while TCRdb's copy carries only in-frame clones and drops some. The sample holds 200,000 to 250,000 clones, around 85% seen once.

The chain couples TRBV6-5 to TRBJ1-1; tentative D call: TRBD1 (5 bases). The sequenced material came from PBMCs or T cells enriched from blood (not recorded which). The sequence was obtained from a woman between 45 and 60 years old with acute COVID-19. The CDR3 region is CASRSRVHTEAFF. CDR3 coding DNA: TGTGCCAGCAGGTCCAGGGTGCACACTGAAGCTTTCTTT.